These 28 T cell receptor beta chains were all obtained from the same sample, sequenced in a study of CD8+ T cells in alopecia areata. Regarding treatment: oral pan-JAK inhibitor, 5-10 mg twice daily. RNA, once extracted, was reverse transcribed into cDNA for use as the sequencing template. Profiling relied on immunoSEQ multiplex PCR, and the TCRdb table lists in-frame clones only, not all of them. The sample has around 180,000 clones; approximately 67% are singletons. The specimen was CD4+ T cells sorted from blood, collected between weeks 49 and 50, from a patient treated with tofacitinib. Source of these receptors: a human donor with alopecia areata.

This clone was seen a single time. This chain uses TRBV14 with TRBJ2-5, with 8 bases fitting TRBD1. CDR3 length equals 16 residues. Germline lookup yields CDR1 SGHDN and CDR2 FVKESK. With V trimmed by 4 bases and J by 5 bases, 12 bases remained unmatched. The CDR3, as DNA: TGTGCCAGCAGCCTACTAAATTCAGGGGGCTTGGAGACCCAGTACTTC. Its translation: CASSLLNSGGLETQYF.

The CDR3 sequence: CASKPGTHRADTQYF. CDR3 in DNA: TGTGCCAGCAAACCGGGGACCCATCGGGCAGATACGCAGTATTTT. The rearrangement joins TRBV11-2 to TRBJ2-3; either TRBD1 or TRBD2 may fit D (5 bases each). V gave up 7 bases and J gave up 4 bases, with 18 bases separating them. Germline V lookup: CDR1 SGHAT, CDR2 FQNNGV. This CDR3 is built from 15 residues.

A few counts support this clone. The CDR3 loop is CASSFTRRGRGNYGYTF. CDR3 nucleotides: TGCGCCAGCAGCTTTACCCGACGAGGGAGAGGGAACTATGGCTACACCTTC. The V and J genes are TRBV5-1 and TRBJ1-2; D not certain. Trimming left V 2 bases short and J 2 bases short, with 19 bases between. Per the germline V gene, CDR1 is SGHRS and CDR2 is YFSETQ. This CDR3 is 17 amino acids long.

This chain uses TRBV28 with TRBJ2-7; 7 bases agree with TRBD1. The germline CDR1 and CDR2 sequences are MDHEN and SYDVKM. The CDR3 extends over 13 amino acids. V lost 6 bases, J lost 5 bases, and 7 bases stayed unmatched. The CDR3 spells CASRPGQPNEQYF. The CDR3 DNA follows: TGTGCCAGCAGGCCGGGACAGCCGAACGAGCAGTACTTC.

In its sample, this clone was seen once. The chain links TRBV29-1 to TRBJ2-2, with no clear D. The germline V and J ends were trimmed by 3 bases and 4 bases, with 6 bases remaining between them. From germline, CDR1 is SQVTM and CDR2 ANQGSEA. The CDR3 runs 12 residues. The CDR3 sequence: CSVEDRTGELFF. The CDR3 bases are TGCAGCGTTGAGGACCGCACCGGGGAGCTGTTTTTT.

The sample holds a few counts of this clone. The chain carries TRBV29-1 and TRBJ1-2; 9 positions match TRBD1. V lost 7 bases to trimming and J lost 4 bases; unmatched junction nucleotides: 7. The CDR3 loop spans 13 amino acids. CDR1 is SQVTM and CDR2 is ANQGSEA in the germline V gene. CDR3 in DNA: TGCAGCGGGGGTGAGACAGGGGGCTATGGCTACACCTTC. Encoded protein: CSGGETGGYGYTF.

The chain has TRBV30 and TRBJ1-1; tentatively, D is TRBD1 (5 bases). The ends were cut back, 3 bases at V and 11 bases at J, with 19 bases in the middle. This CDR3 comprises 13 residues. The germline V gene encodes CDR1 GTSNPN and CDR2 SVGIG (reference sequence). CDR3 bases: TGTGCCTGGAGCACTCCGGGCCCACGGGGGGCTTTCTTT. Translation: CAWSTPGPRGAFF.

In its sample, this clone was seen a few times. The V gene is TRBV14, the J gene TRBJ2-3; possibly TRBD2 for D (5 bases). Trimming took off 0 bases at V and 5 bases at J, with 15 bases between the two ends. Germline CDR1 is SGHDN and CDR2 is FVKESK. CDR3 size: 16 residues. The CDR3 coding sequence is TGTGCCAGCAGCCAAGATTACCTAGCTCCCGGAGATACGCAGTATTTT. It specifies CASSQDYLAPGDTQYF.

This clone was counted a few times. This chain connects TRBV4-2 to TRBJ2-1; TRBD2 agrees at 9 bases. The length of the CDR3 is 17 residues. CDR1 is LGHNA, CDR2 YNFKEQ, per germline. Unmatched junction bases numbered 7, after V lost 1 base and J lost 3 bases. The CDR3 sequence is CASSQVGGGGNYNEQFF. DNA of the CDR3: TGTGCCAGCAGCCAAGTAGGCGGGGGGGGAAACTACAATGAGCAGTTCTTC.

V and J are TRBV4-2 and TRBJ2-2; TRBD2 agrees at 12 bases. With 1 base clipped from V and 0 bases from J, the junction kept 3 bases outside the gene matches. The CDR3 covers 18 residues. The germline CDR1 and CDR2 sequences are LGHNA and YNFKEQ. In nucleotides, the CDR3 is TGTGCCAGCAGCCAAGGGGCTAGCGGGGGGGCGAACACCGGGGAGCTGTTTTTT. Its translation is CASSQGASGGANTGELFF.

This chain links TRBV7-9 with TRBJ2-4, with D possibly TRBD2 on 5 matching bases. The germline gives CDR1 SEHNR, CDR2 FQNEAQ (reference sequence). CDR3 size: 11 residues. The V end lost 5 bases, the J end lost 8 bases, and 7 bases lay between the germline ends. The CDR3 reads CASSPRDIQYF. CDR3 DNA: TGTGCCAGCAGCCCGAGGGACATTCAGTACTTC.

The table lists this clone with a few counts. J is TRBJ2-2 and V is TRBV29-1, with 9 bases identical to TRBD1. V lost 4 bases, J lost 3 bases, and 9 bases stayed unmatched. The CDR3 has 16 amino acids. From germline, CDR1 is SQVTM and CDR2 ANQGSEA. The DNA for the CDR3 is TGCAGCGTTGTGGGACAGGGAGGATTCGACACCGGGGAGCTGTTTTTT. Protein product: CSVVGQGGFDTGELFF.

This clone showed up just a few times. The genes are TRBV29-1 and TRBJ2-6; D might be TRBD2 (6 bases). This CDR3 is 16 amino acids long. Germline V gene sequence: CDR1 SQVTM, CDR2 ANQGSEA. Trimming removed 0 bases at V and 2 bases at J, with 11 bases between. Here the CDR3 reads CSVEDRGSPGANVLTF. CDR3 sequence (DNA): TGCAGCGTTGAAGATCGGGGGAGCCCTGGGGCCAACGTCCTGACTTTC.

The chain recombines TRBV19 with TRBJ1-2, with no clear D. CDR1 is LNHDA, CDR2 SQIVND, per germline (reference sequence). V lost 0 bases, J lost 4 bases, and 15 bases lay in between. The CDR3 is made up of 16 amino acids. The CDR3 spells CASSIDRVSRSYGYTF. Here the CDR3 DNA reads TGTGCCAGTAGTATAGATCGCGTCTCTCGGAGCTATGGCTACACCTTC. Using reference TRBV19 and TRBJ1-2 for the parts outside the CDR3, the full variable domain is DGGITQSPKYLFRKEGQNVTLSCEQNLNHDAMYWYRQDPGQGLRLIYYSQIVNDFQKGDIAEGYSVSREKKESFPLTVTSAQKNPTAFYLCASSIDRVSRSYGYTFGSGTRLTVV.

The genes are TRBV9 and TRBJ2-1, with 9 bases matching TRBD2. The CDR3 totals 14 residues. Germline CDR1 is SGDLS and CDR2 is YYNGEE. The junction had 1 base not matched to a gene; V was cut back by 1 base and J by 5 bases. The CDR3 DNA is TGTGCCAGCAGCGTAAGCGGGGGGCACAATGAGCAGTTCTTC. Translation gives CASSVSGGHNEQFF.

The rearrangement joins TRBV29-1 to TRBJ1-1; D not certain. The CDR3 totals 12 residues. Germline CDR1 SQVTM, CDR2 ANQGSEA. V was clipped by 4 bases and J by 5 bases, with 11 bases between them. The CDR3 DNA follows: TGCAGCGTTGGCCCTTGGGGAACTGAAGCTTTCTTT. It translates to CSVGPWGTEAFF.

V usage is TRBV5-1 and J usage is TRBJ1-6; D possibly corresponds to TRBD1 (5 bases). This CDR3 has 15 residues. Germline-derived CDR1 and CDR2 are SGHRS and YFSETQ. V was clipped by 1 base and J by 6 bases, with 11 bases between them. The CDR3 here is CASSLRGTSNSPLHF. CDR3 bases: TGCGCCAGCAGCTTGAGGGGTACCAGTAATTCACCCCTCCACTTT.

There are a few counts of this clone. The chain employs TRBV2 and TRBJ2-3, with a possible D match to TRBD2 (6 bases). CDR1 and CDR2 from the germline V gene are SNHLY and FYNNEI. The V and J ends lost 7 bases and 2 bases respectively, with 10 bases between them. This CDR3 has 13 amino acids. The chain's CDR3 is CASTGEATDTQYF. The CDR3 nucleotides read TGTGCCAGCACTGGGGAGGCCACAGATACGCAGTATTTT.

The chain links TRBV5-1 to TRBJ2-5; 7 nucleotides line up with TRBD1. Germline loops: CDR1 SGHRS, CDR2 YFSETQ. The J segment lost 3 bases and the V segment lost 4 bases, leaving 6 bases of the junction unmatched. The CDR3 consists of 14 residues. The CDR3 sequence: CASSPTGTEETQYF. CDR3 coding DNA: TGCGCCAGCAGCCCGACCGGGACAGAAGAGACCCAGTACTTC.

This clone was recorded many times. The chain joins TRBV6-1 to TRBJ1-1; tentative D call: TRBD1 (5 bases). CDR3 size: 13 residues. Germline V gene sequence: CDR1 MNHNS, CDR2 SASEGT. Trimming left V 8 bases short and J 8 bases short, with 18 bases between. In DNA form, the CDR3 reads TGTGCCAGCTGCGAGAAGGGACGCTTAGAAGCTTTCTTT. Protein product: CASCEKGRLEAFF.

The V call is TRBV25-1, the J call TRBJ1-2; D is perhaps TRBD1 (6 bases). Trimming left V 2 bases short and J 3 bases short, with 13 bases between. The CDR3 consists of 15 residues. The V gene's germline CDR1 is MGHDK and CDR2 SYGVNS. CDR3 region: CASSERGGSHYGYTF. DNA for the CDR3: TGTGCCAGCAGTGAAAGGGGGGGATCCCACTATGGCTACACCTTC.

The rearrangement uses TRBV27 and TRBJ2-7, with a possible D match to TRBD2 (5 bases). The CDR3 runs 14 residues. The V gene lost 5 bases and the J gene lost 5 bases, with 16 bases spanning the gap. Per the germline V gene, CDR1 is MNHEY and CDR2 is SMNVEV (reference sequence). The DNA of the CDR3 is TGTGCCAGCAGTCCGCTAGGGCGGGTCAACGAGCAGTACTTC. This translates into CASSPLGRVNEQYF.

The chain uses TRBV2 and TRBJ2-2; maybe TRBD1 (6 bases). V was shortened by 3 bases and J by 4 bases, with 9 bases between the two germline ends. Germline CDR1 and CDR2: SNHLY and FYNNEI. The CDR3 length is 14 residues. CDR3 region: CASSDRGITGELFF. In DNA, the CDR3 is TGTGCCAGCAGTGACAGGGGTATCACCGGGGAGCTGTTTTTT.

The chain combines TRBV15 with TRBJ1-5; 7 bases map to TRBD1. V gave up 4 bases and J gave up 7 bases; unmatched junction bases: 10. There are 15 residues in the CDR3. The germline V gene encodes CDR1 LNHNV and CDR2 YYDKDF (reference sequence). The CDR3 loop reads CATSTTDRVGQPQHF. In DNA, the CDR3 is TGTGCCACCAGCACCACAGACAGGGTTGGCCAGCCCCAGCATTTT.

The gene calls are TRBV11-2 and TRBJ2-2; D is ambiguous. This CDR3 has 16 amino acids. Germline-derived CDR1 and CDR2 are SGHAT and FQNNGV. V lost 2 bases to trimming and J lost 0 bases, with 10 bases between them. CDR3 sequence reads: CASSLTQRANTGELFF. The DNA for the CDR3 is TGTGCCAGCAGCTTAACGCAGCGCGCGAACACCGGGGAGCTGTTTTTT.

The chain uses TRBV7-2 and TRBJ1-5; TRBD1 might be the D (5 bases). Germline V lookup: CDR1 SGHTA, CDR2 FQGNSA. This CDR3 is 15 amino acids long. V lost 1 base and J lost 7, with 14 bases in between. DNA for the CDR3: TGTGCCAGCAGCTTAGGGATTGGGGGAGGACAGCCCCAGCATTTT. Translated: CASSLGIGGGQPQHF.

This chain links TRBV5-6 with TRBJ2-7; no clear D. V was cut by 3 bases and J by 2 bases, with 6 bases left in between. The CDR3 consists of 12 residues. CDR1 is SGHDT, CDR2 YYEEEE, per germline. The CDR3 loop reads CASSSYPYEQYF. CDR3 DNA: TGTGCCAGCAGCTCGTACCCCTACGAGCAGTACTTC.

This clone was observed once. V gene TRBV4-3 combines with J gene TRBJ2-1; 7 bases match TRBD2. The CDR3 is 18 amino acids. Germline V CDR1 and CDR2: LGHNA, YSLEER. Unmatched junction bases numbered 12, after V lost 4 bases and J lost 0 bases. CDR3 sequence reads: CASSPQSPAGPSYNEQFF. Here the CDR3 DNA reads TGCGCCAGCAGCCCACAAAGCCCAGCGGGGCCCTCCTACAATGAGCAGTTCTTC.